This T cell receptor (beta chain) derives from a study of blood T cell repertoires in COVID-19. The table came from immunoSEQ multiplex PCR; TCRdb's copy has only in-frame clones and leaves some out. The sample yields some 270,000 clones, more than 85% seen once. This CDR3 has 15 residues. Trimming stripped 5 bases from V and 1 base from J, with 14 bases between. Germline values: CDR1 MDHEN, CDR2 SYDVKM. The TCR was taken from a man between 35 and 55 years old who had been exposed to COVID-19. The V gene is TRBV28, the J gene TRBJ1-1; perhaps TRBD1 as D (5 bases). Material for sequencing was PBMCs or T cells enriched from blood (not recorded which). CDR3 amino acids: CASSGIGGENTEAFF. The CDR3 coding sequence is TGTGCCAGCAGTGGAATCGGGGGGGAGAACACTGAAGCTTTCTTT.